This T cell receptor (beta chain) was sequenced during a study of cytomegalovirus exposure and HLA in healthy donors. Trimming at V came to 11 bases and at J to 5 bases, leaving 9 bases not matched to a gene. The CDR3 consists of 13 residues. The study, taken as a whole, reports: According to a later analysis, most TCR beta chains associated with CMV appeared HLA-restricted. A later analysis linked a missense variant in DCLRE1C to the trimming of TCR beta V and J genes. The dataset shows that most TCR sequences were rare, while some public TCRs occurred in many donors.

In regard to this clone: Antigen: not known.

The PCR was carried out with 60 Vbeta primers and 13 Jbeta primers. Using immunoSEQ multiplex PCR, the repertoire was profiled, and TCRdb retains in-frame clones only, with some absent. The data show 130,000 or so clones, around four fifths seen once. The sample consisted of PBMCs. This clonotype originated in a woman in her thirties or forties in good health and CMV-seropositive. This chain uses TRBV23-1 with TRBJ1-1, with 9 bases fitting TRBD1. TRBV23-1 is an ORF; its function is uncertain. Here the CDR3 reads CAPNRGRGTEAFF. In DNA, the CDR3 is TGCGCCCCAAACAGGGGGCGCGGGACTGAAGCTTTCTTT.